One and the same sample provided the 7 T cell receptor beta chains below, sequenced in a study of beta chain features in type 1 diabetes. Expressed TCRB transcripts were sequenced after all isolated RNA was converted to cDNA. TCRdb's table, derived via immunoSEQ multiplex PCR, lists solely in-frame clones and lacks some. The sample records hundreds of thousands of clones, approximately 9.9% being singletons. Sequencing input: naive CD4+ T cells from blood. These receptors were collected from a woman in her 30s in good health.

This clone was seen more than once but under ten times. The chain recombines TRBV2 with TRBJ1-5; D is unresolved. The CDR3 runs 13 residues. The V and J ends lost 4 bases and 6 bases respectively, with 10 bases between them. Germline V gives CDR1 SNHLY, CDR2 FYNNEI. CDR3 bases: TGTGCCAGCAGTGCGGAGGGAGGTCAGCCCCAGCATTTT. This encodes CASSAEGGQPQHF.

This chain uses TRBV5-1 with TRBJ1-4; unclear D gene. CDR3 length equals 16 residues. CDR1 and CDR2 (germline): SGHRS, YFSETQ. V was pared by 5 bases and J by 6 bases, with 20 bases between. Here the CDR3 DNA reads TGCGCCAGCAGGTCCGGTCGGGTGAGTCTGGATGAAAAACTGTTTTTT. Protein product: CASRSGRVSLDEKLFF.

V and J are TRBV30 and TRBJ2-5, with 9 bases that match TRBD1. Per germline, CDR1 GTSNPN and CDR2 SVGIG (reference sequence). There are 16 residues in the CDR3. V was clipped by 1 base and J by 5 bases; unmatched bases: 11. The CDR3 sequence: CAWSGRYRGLGETQYF. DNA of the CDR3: TGTGCCTGGAGTGGTCGTTACAGGGGGCTCGGGGAGACCCAGTACTTC. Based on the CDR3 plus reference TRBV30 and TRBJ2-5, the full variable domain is SQTIHQWPATLVQPVGSPLSLECTVEGTSNPNLYWYRQAAGRGLQLLFYSVGIGQISSEVPQNLSASRPQDRQFILSSKKLLLSDSGFYLCAWSGRYRGLGETQYFGPGTRLLVL.

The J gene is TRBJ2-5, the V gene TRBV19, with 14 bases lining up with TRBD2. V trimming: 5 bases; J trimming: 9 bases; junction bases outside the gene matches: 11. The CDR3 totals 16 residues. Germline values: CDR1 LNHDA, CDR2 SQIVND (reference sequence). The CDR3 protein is CASSPGLAGGFSPQYF. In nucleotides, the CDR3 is TGTGCCAGTAGTCCCGGACTAGCGGGAGGATTTTCACCCCAGTACTTC. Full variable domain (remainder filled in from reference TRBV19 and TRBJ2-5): DGGITQSPKYLFRKEGQNVTLSCEQNLNHDAMYWYRQDPGQGLRLIYYSQIVNDFQKGDIAEGYSVSREKKESFPLTVTSAQKNPTAFYLCASSPGLAGGFSPQYFGPGTRLLVL.

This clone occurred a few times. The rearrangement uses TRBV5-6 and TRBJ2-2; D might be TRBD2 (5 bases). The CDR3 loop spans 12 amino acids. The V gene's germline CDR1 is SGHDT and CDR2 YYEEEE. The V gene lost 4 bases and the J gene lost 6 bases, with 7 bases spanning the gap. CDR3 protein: CASSRGAGELFF. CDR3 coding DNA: TGTGCCAGCAGCCGGGGAGCCGGGGAGCTGTTTTTT.

CDR3 bases: TGTGCCAGTAGATCAGGTAACATGAACACTGAAGCTTTCTTT. Translating it yields CASRSGNMNTEAFF. The genes are TRBV19 and TRBJ1-1; no clear D. The CDR3 contains 14 residues. The germline V and J ends were trimmed by 6 bases and 0 bases, with 11 bases remaining between them. Germline V gene sequence: CDR1 LNHDA, CDR2 SQIVND (reference sequence).

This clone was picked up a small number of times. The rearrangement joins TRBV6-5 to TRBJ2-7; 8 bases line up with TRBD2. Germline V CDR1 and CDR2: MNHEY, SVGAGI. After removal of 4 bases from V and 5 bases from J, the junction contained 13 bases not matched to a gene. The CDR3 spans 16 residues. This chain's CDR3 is CASSWGSGGSRNEQYF. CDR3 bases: TGTGCCAGCAGTTGGGGATCGGGGGGGAGTCGGAACGAGCAGTACTTC.